Following are 15 T cell receptor delta chains from one sample sequenced in a study of Vδ1+ human thymocytes. Sequences come from RNA converted to cDNA by reverse transcription. CDR3 amplicons came from multiplex PCR with pooled V-gene forward and constant-region reverse primers. TCRdb called clones from the multiplex PCR reads again using CATT. The sample lists just under 55,000 delta-chain clones, 15% to 20% seen once, with around 0.5% in the top ten. Overall study findings and caveats: In the thymus, TRG and TRD repertoires looked highly polyclonal with Gaussian CDR3 lengths.

These receptors' antigens are unknown. The sequencing sample was made of Vdelta1+ gamma-delta thymocytes from the thymus. Subset reported: FACS-sorted CD3+ TCRalphabeta- TCRVdelta1+ TCRVdelta2- thymocytes. The receptors were sampled from a boy under two years old who had congenital heart surgery.

This clone was seen only a few times. This chain uses TRDV1 with TRDJ1, with a weak D call TRDD3 (6 bases). The CDR3 loop spans 16 amino acids. CDR1 and CDR2 from the germline V gene are TSWWSYY and QGS. V was cut by 0 bases and J by 0 bases, with 11 bases left in between. The CDR3 nucleotides read TGTGCTCTTGGGGAACTGGGGGAAAAGTACACCGATAAACTCATCTTT. As protein: CALGELGEKYTDKLIF.

With respect to this clone: A read error may account for a junction end that differs from germline. Other nucleotide sequences from this sample produce the same CDR3. The rearrangement uses TRDV2 and TRDJ1; D possibly corresponds to TRDD2 (5 bases). The CDR3 is made up of 10 amino acids. Germline values: CDR1 GEAIGNYY, CDR2 EKD. The CDR3 sequence: CAPYPDKLIF. The CDR3 DNA is TGTGCCCCCTACCCCGATAAACTCATCTTC.

This clone turned up a few times. The chain links TRDV1 to TRDJ1, with 13 bases that match TRDD3. This CDR3 comprises 26 residues. Germline trimming cut 4 bases from V and 0 bases from J; bases unmatched to any gene: 32. Per germline, CDR1 TSWWSYY and CDR2 QGS. CDR3 coding DNA: TGTGCTCTTGGGGCCCTGTCGGCCTCCCTCAACTCTTACTGGGGGATACGCTACTCGTACACCGATAAACTCATCTTT. Translation gives CALGALSASLNSYWGIRYSYTDKLIF.

The chain is built from TRDV1 and TRDJ1, with TRDD3 identical over 12 bases. CDR3 size: 22 residues. V lost 4 bases and J lost 0; bases outside the gene matches: 21. CDR1 is TSWWSYY and CDR2 is QGS in the germline V gene. This CDR3 is CALGGLPSPYWGILGYTDKLIF. CDR3 sequence (DNA): TGTGCTCTTGGGGGACTCCCCTCCCCGTACTGGGGGATACTGGGGTACACCGATAAACTCATCTTT.

V usage is TRDV2 and J usage is TRDJ1, with 9 nucleotides matching TRDD3. The germline V gene has CDR1 GEAIGNYY and CDR2 EKD. V was clipped by 6 bases and J by 0 bases; unmatched bases: 13. The CDR3 is 17 residues long. As DNA, the CDR3 is TGTGCCTGTTGGGTGTACTGGGGGACTGAGTACACCGATAAACTCATCTTT. It yields the protein CACWVYWGTEYTDKLIF.

This clone was counted a few times. This chain uses TRDV1 with TRDJ1, with 12 bases matching TRDD3. Trimming removed 1 base from V and 0 bases from J; junction bases left unmatched: 18. This CDR3 is built from 22 residues. From germline, CDR1 is TSWWSYY and CDR2 QGS. CDR3 residues: CALGEPHGLRNWGILDTDKLIF. In DNA, the CDR3 is TGTGCTCTTGGGGAACCCCACGGCCTTCGGAACTGGGGGATACTCGACACCGATAAACTCATCTTT.

The chain combines TRDV1 with TRDJ1; 12 nucleotides align to TRDD3. The length of the CDR3 is 20 residues. Germline V gives CDR1 TSWWSYY, CDR2 QGS. The V gene end was trimmed by 3 bases and the J gene end by 2 bases; junction bases not matched to a gene: 16. The CDR3: CALGDPALPTWGIRTDKLIF. CDR3 bases: TGTGCTCTTGGGGACCCCGCGCTTCCTACCTGGGGGATACGAACCGATAAACTCATCTTT.

The genes are TRDV1 and TRDJ1, with 9 bases matching TRDD3. CDR3 length equals 15 residues. Trimming at V came to 4 bases and at J to 0 bases, leaving 3 bases not matched to a gene. Per the germline V gene, CDR1 is TSWWSYY and CDR2 is QGS. CDR3 DNA: TGTGCTCTTGGGGGCTGGGGATACGACACCGATAAACTCATCTTT. Translated, it gives CALGGWGYDTDKLIF.

V is TRDV1 and J is TRDJ1; 8 bases map to TRDD3. This CDR3 contains 19 residues. Germline CDR1 and CDR2: TSWWSYY and QGS. The V segment lost 2 bases and the J segment 2 bases; nucleotides outside the gene matches: 16. The CDR3 nucleotides read TGTGCTCTTGGGGAAGCCCACAGGTACTGGGGGTTCCAGACCGATAAACTCATCTTT. Its translation: CALGEAHRYWGFQTDKLIF.

This clone was seen a few times. The chain joins TRDV1 to TRDJ1; 10 nucleotides line up with TRDD3. The length of the CDR3 is 20 residues. V trimming: 2 bases; J trimming: 0 bases; junction bases outside the gene matches: 15. Germline lookup yields CDR1 TSWWSYY and CDR2 QGS. CDR3 in amino acids: CALGESSYVYWGMYTDKLIF. CDR3 DNA: TGTGCTCTTGGGGAATCCTCCTACGTATACTGGGGGATGTACACCGATAAACTCATCTTT.

This sequence joins TRDV1 and TRDJ1; D possibly corresponds to TRDD2 (6 bases). Trimming took off 0 bases at V and 1 base at J, with 27 bases between the two ends. Per the germline V gene, CDR1 is TSWWSYY and CDR2 is QGS. The CDR3 covers 21 residues. DNA of the CDR3: TGTGCTCTTGGGGAACTATCCTCACCGTGGTCCTACGGTTACTGCACCGATAAACTCATCTTT. Its translation: CALGELSSPWSYGYCTDKLIF.

This clone turned up a few times. The gene calls are TRDV1 and TRDJ1, with TRDD3 matching over 11 bases. The V segment lost 4 bases and the J segment 2 bases; nucleotides outside the gene matches: 30. The V gene's germline CDR1 is TSWWSYY and CDR2 QGS. The CDR3 has 24 amino acids. The CDR3: CALGGPLGATYHVLGDKKTDKLIF. CDR3 bases: TGTGCTCTTGGGGGCCCCTTGGGTGCAACCTACCACGTACTGGGGGATAAGAAAACCGATAAACTCATCTTT.

The J gene is TRDJ1, the V gene TRDV1; possibly TRDD3 for D (7 bases). The CDR3 is 20 residues long. Between the trimmed V and J ends, which lost 0 bases and 0 bases, there was a span of 23 bases. CDR1 and CDR2 (germline): TSWWSYY, QGS. CDR3 nucleotides: TGTGCTCTTGGGGAACTTGTTCCTAACCTACTGGGGCGATACACCGATAAACTCATCTTT. Residues: CALGELVPNLLGRYTDKLIF.

This clone showed up just a few times. This chain joins TRDV1 and TRDJ1; 11 bases align to TRDD3. Germline V lookup: CDR1 TSWWSYY, CDR2 QGS. The CDR3 totals 18 residues. The ends lost 0 bases at V and 3 bases at J; junction bases unmatched: 9. The CDR3, as DNA: TGTGCTCTTGGGGAACTAGTGTGGGGGATACGAGGAGCCGATAAACTCATCTTT. Its protein is CALGELVWGIRGADKLIF.

The chain recombines TRDV2 with TRDJ1, with 9 bases identical to TRDD2. V was clipped by 1 base and J by 8 bases; unmatched bases: 19. The CDR3 length is 18 residues. In germline, CDR1 is GEAIGNYY, CDR2 EKD. The CDR3 bases are TGTGCCTGTGACACGCTCGCCTTCCTACGTGGGAAACAGGGGAAACTCATCTTT. Its translation: CACDTLAFLRGKQGKLIF.